These T cell receptor beta chains were read from a single sample in a study of T cell repertoires in cytomegalovirus infection. TCRdb itself ran the reads through MiXCR, one entry per CDR3 protein. The sample carries around 710,000 distinct CDR3 sequences, about 29% recorded once. The antigens for these receptors are not known. Sequencing was performed on cultured CD8+ T cells from PBMCs, taken from culture after CMV antigen stimulation. These receptors were obtained from a human donor in good health (CMV status not recorded). Some clones in this sample may be carry-over from other donors' samples. The CDR3 runs from the conserved cysteine through the conserved F or W. A D gene is named only where the DNA matches it firmly. For some rows the clone size is stated as once, few or many, or as a class when expanded; others skip it.

size,length,D,J,V,CDR3,DNA
NA,14,NA,TRBJ1-5,TRBV24-1,CATSDGLYDQPQHF,TGTGCCACCAGTGATGGGCTGTACGATCAGCCCCAGCATTTT
NA,14,NA,TRBJ1-2,TRBV12-5,CASGFTESWGGYTF,TGTGCTAGTGGTTTTACGGAGTCTTGGGGTGGCTACACCTTC
few,15,NA,TRBJ2-1,TRBV19,CASSIGPGPYNEQFF,TGTGCCAGTAGTATCGGACCAGGACCCTACAATGAGCAGTTCTTC
NA,18,NA,TRBJ2-5,TRBV27,CVSSSFTPDGMVQETQYF,TGTGTCAGCAGTTCTTTTACCCCAGACGGGATGGTCCAAGAGACCCAGTACTTC
few,16,TRBD1,TRBJ1-5,TRBV12-3/TRBV12-4,CASSFQGASRNQPQHF,TGTGCCAGCAGTTTTCAGGGGGCCTCGCGCAATCAGCCCCAGCATTTT
few,16,TRBD1,TRBJ1-1,TRBV15,CATSRSEGARLTEAFF,TGTGCCACCAGCAGATCCGAGGGGGCTAGGCTCACTGAAGCTTTCTTT
few,13,NA,TRBJ1-1,TRBV20-1,CSARPTDRAEAFF,TGCAGTGCTAGACCCACCGACAGAGCTGAAGCTTTCTTT
NA,15,TRBD1,TRBJ1-6,TRBV19,CASSLDRPYNSPLHF,TGTGCCAGTAGTCTGGACAGGCCCTATAATTCACCCCTCCACTTT
NA,15,NA,TRBJ1-5,TRBV7-6,CASSLASGRNQPQHF,TGTGCCAGCAGCTTAGCATCAGGGAGGAATCAGCCCCAGCATTTT
NA,17,NA,TRBJ1-5,TRBV27,CASIRSWSQGILEPQHF,TGTGCCAGCATTAGATCCTGGTCACAGGGTATTCTAGAGCCCCAGCATTTT
NA,14,NA,TRBJ1-1,TRBV10-3,CAIKIDQGLTEAFF,TGTGCCATCAAAATAGACCAGGGCTTGACTGAAGCTTTCTTT
NA,15,NA,TRBJ2-2,TRBV2,CASSDLDENTGELFF,TGTGCCAGCAGTGATTTAGACGAGAACACCGGGGAGCTGTTTTTT
few,13,NA,TRBJ2-7,TRBV5-1,CASSLADPDEQYF,TGCGCCAGCAGCTTGGCGGACCCCGACGAGCAGTACTTC
many,14,TRBD1,TRBJ1-4,TRBV7-6,CASSLITGDEKLFF,TGTGCCAGCAGCTTAATTACAGGGGATGAAAAACTGTTTTTT
few,13,NA,TRBJ2-7,TRBV6-5,CASSLREQNEQYF,TGTGCCAGCAGTCTCAGGGAACAAAACGAGCAGTACTTC
NA,13,TRBD1,TRBJ1-3,TRBV5-4,CASSSGQGNTTYF,TGTGCCAGTAGCTCGGGACAGGGAAACACCACATATTTT